Listed here are 5 T cell receptor beta chains from one sample, sequenced in a study of T-cell memory formation after mild COVID-19. TCRdb called the 5' RACE reads again in MiXCR, with one record for every CDR3 protein. The profile shows some 100,000 distinct CDR3 sequences, over 8.5% of them singletons. The source material was PBMCs or a T cell subset sorted from them (not recorded which). The receptors shown here come from a young man who had mild COVID-19 (a few samples of this study predate the infection). Cell type and time point are not known.

This chain uses TRBV24-1 with TRBJ2-3; no clear D gene. Germline assignment: CDR1 KGHDR and CDR2 SFDVKD. There are 15 residues in the CDR3. V was clipped by 0 bases and J by 5 bases, with 11 bases between them. The CDR3 sequence is CATSDLQRGGDTQYF. The CDR3 DNA sequence: TGTGCCACCAGTGATTTGCAGCGCGGCGGAGATACGCAGTATTTT.

This clonotype showed up many times. The rearrangement links TRBV5-1 to TRBJ2-1; D may be TRBD1 or TRBD2 (6 bases each). The CDR3 runs 14 residues. Trimming shortened V by 2 bases and J by 8 bases, and 14 bases separated the two germline ends. Germline CDR1 reads SGHRS; CDR2 reads YFSETQ. CDR3: CASSFRGAGDEQFF. CDR3 in DNA: TGCGCCAGCAGCTTTAGGGGGGCCGGGGATGAGCAGTTCTTC. Combining the CDR3 with reference TRBV5-1 and TRBJ2-1 gives the whole variable domain KAGVTQTPRYLIKTRGQQVTLSCSPISGHRSVSWYQQTPGQGLQFLFEYFSETQRNKGNFPGRFSGRQFSNSRSEMNVSTLELGDSALYLCASSFRGAGDEQFFGPGTRLTVL.

There are a few counts of this clonotype. The chain employs TRBV15 and TRBJ2-2, with TRBD2 as a possible D gene (5 bases). The CDR3 contains 15 residues. Germline V CDR1 and CDR2: LNHNV, YYDKDF (reference sequence). V lost 1 base to trimming and J lost 1 base, with 7 bases between them. The CDR3 region is CATSRGRGNTGELFF. CDR3 sequence (DNA): TGTGCCACCAGCAGAGGCCGGGGGAACACCGGGGAGCTGTTTTTT. Together with reference TRBV15 and TRBJ2-2, the CDR3 gives the full variable domain: DAMVIQNPRYQVTQFGKPVTLSCSQTLNHNVMYWYQQKSSQAPKLLFHYYDKDFNNEADTPDNFQSRRPNTSFCFLDIRSPGLGDTAMYLCATSRGRGNTGELFFGEGSRLTVL.

Ten or more counts support this clonotype. This chain links TRBV4-1 with TRBJ1-1, with D unclear. The CDR3 runs to 13 residues. V was trimmed by 4 bases and J by 0 bases, leaving 6 bases between them. From germline, CDR1 is MGHRA and CDR2 YSYEKL. CDR3 protein: CASSLRMNTEAFF. CDR3 DNA sequence: TGCGCCAGCAGCCTACGGATGAACACTGAAGCTTTCTTT.

This clonotype was counted only a few times. The chain is built from TRBV7-9 and TRBJ2-7, with D uncertain. Germline CDR1 SEHNR, CDR2 FQNEAQ (reference sequence). V shed 3 bases and J shed 5 bases, with 8 bases lying between them. There are 12 residues in the CDR3. The CDR3 coding sequence is TGTGCCAGCAGCTTTGGCCAGAACGAGCAGTACTTC. It yields the protein CASSFGQNEQYF.